This T cell receptor (beta chain) was obtained from a study of blood T cell repertoires in COVID-19. Study background: COVID-19 samples collected from the United States, Italy and Spain covered acute and convalescent phases. The analysed material was cDNA or gDNA that came from T cells, B-cell-depleted T cells, or PBMCs.

Original processing methods: Reference gene primer amplification yielded estimated nucleated cell counts. Repertoires were generated with immunoSEQ multiplex PCR, while TCRdb's copy carries only in-frame clones and drops some. V and J calls and clone size follow that table, whereas D and trimming were derived from the DNA. Here the sample spans around 82,000 clones, 89% being singletons. The V gene's germline CDR1 is LGHDT and CDR2 YNNKEL (reference sequence). Trimming left V 4 bases short and J 2 bases short, with 8 bases between. The CDR3 extends over 13 amino acids. This sequence was found in a man in his sixties or seventies with active or convalescent COVID-19. What was sequenced was peripheral blood. The gene calls are TRBV3-1 (or the pseudogene TRBV3-2) and TRBJ1-1, with D unclear. This CDR3 is CASSRTFNTEAFF. CDR3 coding DNA: TGTGCCAGCAGCCGGACTTTTAACACTGAAGCTTTCTTT.